This T cell receptor (beta chain) was retrieved from a study of blood T cell repertoires in COVID-19. Study summary: Specimens from acute and convalescent COVID-19 originated in the United States, Italy and Spain.

The CDR3 covers 14 residues. CDR1 and CDR2 (germline): SGHTA, FQGNSA. Unmatched junction bases numbered 2, after V lost 5 bases and J lost 4 bases. The repertoire was sequenced with immunoSEQ multiplex PCR; TCRdb's copy has only in-frame clones and lacks some. The sample consists of about 180,000 clones, about 83% of them appearing once. The sequenced material came from peripheral blood. The origin of this receptor is a person in their 70s with COVID-19, enrolled during active disease. The chain couples TRBV7-2 to TRBJ2-7; 13 nucleotides match TRBD2. CDR3 loop: CASSRTSGGYEQYF. In nucleotides, the CDR3 is TGTGCCAGCAGCAGGACTAGCGGGGGATACGAGCAGTACTTC.